This TCR beta chain is drawn from a study of blood T cell repertoires in COVID-19. Overall study context: The United States, Italy and Spain supplied acute and convalescent COVID-19 samples.

V lost 4 bases to trimming and J lost 2 bases; unmatched junction nucleotides: 13. The CDR3 consists of 17 residues. The germline V gene encodes CDR1 SGHRS and CDR2 YFSETQ. Sequencing used immunoSEQ multiplex PCR; TCRdb keeps in-frame clones, though not all of them. This sample has around 500,000 clones, with around 87% found just once. Participant-given clinical history determined each cohort assignment. Sample: PBMCs or T cells enriched from blood (not recorded which). The V and J genes are TRBV5-1 and TRBJ1-1; TRBD1 matches 8 bases. The origin of this receptor is a woman aged 40 to 49 who had recovered from COVID-19. The CDR3 reads CASSPQGAVGPNTEAFF. In nucleotides, the CDR3 is TGCGCCAGCAGCCCCCAGGGGGCGGTGGGACCTAACACTGAAGCTTTCTTT.